This T cell receptor (beta chain) was captured in a study of blood T cell repertoires in COVID-19. This CDR3 has 15 residues. Unmatched junction bases numbered 8, after V lost 2 bases and J lost 4 bases. Germline V gene data show CDR1 as SGHNT and CDR2 as YENEEA. Profiling relied on immunoSEQ multiplex PCR, and the TCRdb table lists in-frame clones only, not all of them. This table holds around 24,000 clones, roughly 80% found once. The rearrangement uses TRBV11-3 and TRBJ2-7; TRBD1 matches 7 bases. This TCR came from a man between 50 and 59 years old with active or convalescent COVID-19. Input material: peripheral blood. CDR3 DNA sequence: TGTGCCAGCAGCTTAAAGACAGGGAAAATTTACGAGCAGTACTTC. Residues: CASSLKTGKIYEQYF.